One and the same sample provided the 2 T cell receptor beta chains below, sequenced in a study of blood T cell repertoires in COVID-19. Profiled with immunoSEQ multiplex PCR; TCRdb holds only in-frame clones, not every one. The data contain about 400,000 clones, 89% of them singletons. The sample comprised PBMCs or T cells enriched from blood (not recorded which). The receptors were sampled from a woman in her thirties who had recovered from COVID-19.

The rearrangement links TRBV14 to TRBJ1-1; a possible D gene is TRBD1 (6 bases). CDR1 and CDR2 from the germline V gene are SGHDN and FVKESK. The V end was cut by 1 base, the J end by 4 bases, with 10 bases between. CDR3 length equals 14 residues. CDR3 nucleotide sequence: TGTGCCAGCAGCCAAGGTCGAGGGGGCACTGAAGCTTTCTTT. It specifies CASSQGRGGTEAFF.

The genes are TRBV6-6 and TRBJ2-2; 7 positions agree with TRBD2. V shed 0 bases and J 7 bases; nucleotides not matched to a gene: 8. The CDR3 has 16 residues. CDR1 is MNHNY, CDR2 SVGAGI, per germline (reference sequence). The CDR3 region is CASSYSGGRGVGELFF. The CDR3 DNA sequence: TGTGCCAGCAGTTACTCAGGCGGGAGAGGGGTCGGGGAGCTGTTTTTT.